A selection of T cell receptor beta chains follows, all from one sample in a study of blood T cell repertoires in COVID-19. Clones were read by immunoSEQ multiplex PCR, and TCRdb kept only the in-frame ones, dropping some. The sample includes about 310,000 clones, 87% of them seen just once. Sequenced material: peripheral blood. The receptors come from a woman aged 45-65 years who had recovered from COVID-19. Both conserved end residues are part of each CDR3. The D gene is left open where the match is weak. Some rows mark clone size as missing; the rest say once, few, many or name a class of expanded clone.

size: NA
D: TRBD1
J: TRBJ1-4
V: TRBV6-6
CDR3: CASTTRGPYEKLFF
DNA: TGTGCCAGCACCACCAGGGGGCCTTATGAAAAACTGTTTTTT

size: NA
D: NA
J: TRBJ2-1
V: TRBV3-1/TRBV3-2
CDR3: CASSQSALQFF
DNA: TGTGCCAGCAGCCAAAGCGCACTGCAGTTCTTC

size: few
D: TRBD2
J: TRBJ2-2
V: TRBV5-4
CDR3: CASSLARLADNTGELFF
DNA: TGTGCCAGCAGCTTGGCCCGACTAGCTGACAACACCGGGGAGCTGTTTTTT

size: NA
D: TRBD2
J: TRBJ2-1
V: TRBV6-5
CDR3: CASSLGGDYNEQFF
DNA: TGTGCCAGCAGTCTGGGGGGGGATTACAATGAGCAGTTCTTC

size: NA
D: NA
J: TRBJ2-1
V: TRBV7-2
CDR3: CASSLLAYNEQFF
DNA: TGTGCCAGCAGCTTATTAGCCTACAATGAGCAGTTCTTC

size: NA
D: NA
J: TRBJ1-5
V: TRBV28
CDR3: CASGPGQAHYQPQHF
DNA: TGTGCCAGCGGCCCTGGGCAGGCCCATTATCAGCCCCAGCATTTT

size: NA
D: TRBD2
J: TRBJ2-5
V: TRBV29-1
CDR3: CSVLAGGKETQYF
DNA: TGCAGCGTATTAGCGGGGGGAAAGGAGACCCAGTACTTC

size: NA
D: NA
J: TRBJ2-2
V: TRBV15
CDR3: CATSRDQGRVLFF
DNA: TGTGCCACCAGCAGAGATCAGGGGCGGGTGCTGTTTTTT

size: NA
D: TRBD2
J: TRBJ2-1
V: TRBV12-5
CDR3: CASGPSSGSYNEQFF
DNA: TGTGCTAGTGGCCCCTCTAGCGGGAGCTACAATGAGCAGTTCTTC

size: NA
D: TRBD1
J: TRBJ1-5
V: TRBV7-9
CDR3: CASSPTYDRAGNQPQHF
DNA: TGTGCCAGCAGCCCAACGTATGACAGGGCGGGCAATCAGCCCCAGCATTTT

size: few
D: NA
J: TRBJ1-2
V: TRBV19
CDR3: CASSIFRSYGYTF
DNA: TGTGCCAGTAGTATATTCCGGAGCTATGGCTACACCTTC

size: NA
D: NA
J: TRBJ2-7
V: TRBV12-3/TRBV12-4
CDR3: CASSLVSEQYF
DNA: TGTGCCAGCAGTTTAGTTAGCGAGCAGTACTTC

size: NA
D: TRBD2
J: TRBJ2-1
V: TRBV5-4
CDR3: CASSVTSGRASEQFF
DNA: TGTGCCAGCAGCGTAACTAGCGGGAGGGCCAGTGAGCAGTTCTTC

size: once
D: TRBD1
J: TRBJ2-3
V: TRBV24-1
CDR3: CATSDRGQVAGPDTQYF
DNA: TGTGCCACCAGTGATAGGGGACAGGTAGCCGGACCAGATACGCAGTATTTT

size: NA
D: NA
J: TRBJ2-7
V: TRBV29-1
CDR3: CSVGGQLSYEQYF
DNA: TGCAGCGTTGGAGGACAGCTGTCCTACGAGCAGTACTTC

size: once
D: TRBD1
J: TRBJ2-7
V: TRBV7-8
CDR3: CASSPIVQGGEQYF
DNA: TGTGCCAGCAGTCCGATTGTACAGGGGGGCGAGCAGTACTTC